Listed here are 10 T cell receptor beta chains from one sample, sequenced in a study of blood T cell repertoires in COVID-19. Clones were read by immunoSEQ multiplex PCR, and TCRdb kept only the in-frame ones, dropping some. This sample yields roughly 130,000 clones, of which 79% are seen a single time; around 5% belongs to the top ten. The sequenced sample consisted of peripheral blood. The source is a woman in her seventies with COVID-19, enrolled during active disease.

This clone was counted only a few times. The V call is TRBV3-1 (or the pseudogene TRBV3-2), the J call TRBJ1-1; 9 nucleotides match TRBD1. Germline CDR1 and CDR2: LGHDT and YNNKEL (reference sequence). The CDR3 is made up of 16 amino acids. Trimming removed 3 bases from V and 3 bases from J; junction bases left unmatched: 8. CDR3 coding DNA: TGTGCCAGCAGCCAGGCCGGGACAGGGAGTGACACTGAAGCTTTCTTT. It translates to CASSQAGTGSDTEAFF.

This sequence joins TRBV4-3 and TRBJ1-2; 8 bases line up with TRBD1. Germline V gene data show CDR1 as LGHNA and CDR2 as YSLEER. This CDR3 comprises 13 residues. With V trimmed by 5 bases and J by 4 bases, 3 bases remained unmatched. This chain's CDR3 is CASSGQGGYGYTF. The CDR3, as DNA: TGCGCCAGCAGCGGACAGGGAGGCTATGGCTACACCTTC.

The chain uses TRBV7-9 and TRBJ2-7, with D perhaps matching TRBD1 (7 bases). There are 12 residues in the CDR3. Germline loops: CDR1 SEHNR, CDR2 FQNEAQ (reference sequence). V lost 4 bases and J 7 bases, leaving 11 bases between the germline ends. In DNA form, the CDR3 reads TGTGCCAGCAGCTCTCCAGGGGGGGAGCAGTACTTC. Translation: CASSSPGGEQYF.

This clone was observed a single time. The chain recombines TRBV15 with TRBJ1-6, with 9 positions matching TRBD1. The CDR3 runs to 16 residues. The V gene end was trimmed by 1 base and the J gene end by 5 bases; junction bases not matched to a gene: 3. Germline V gives CDR1 LNHNV, CDR2 YYDKDF (reference sequence). CDR3 amino acids: CATSRGRTGDNSPLHF. The DNA for the CDR3 is TGTGCCACCAGCAGAGGAAGGACAGGGGATAATTCACCCCTCCACTTT.

The sample holds one count of this clone. The chain carries TRBV27 and TRBJ2-7; the match to TRBD2 covers 8 bases. Trimming cost V 0 bases and J 2 bases; bases outside gene matches: 3. Germline V lookup: CDR1 MNHEY, CDR2 SMNVEV (reference sequence). CDR3 length: 15 residues. CDR3 DNA sequence: TGTGCCAGCAGTTTATCTACTAGCGGTCCCTACGAGCAGTACTTC. Protein: CASSLSTSGPYEQYF.

This chain joins TRBV5-8 and TRBJ1-6; 7 bases line up with TRBD1. From germline, CDR1 is SGHTS and CDR2 YDEGEE. V shed 1 base, J shed 7 bases, and the junction held 8 bases outside the gene matches. The CDR3 contains 16 residues. The CDR3 bases are TGTGCCAGCAGCTTGCGGATAGGACAGGCAAATTCACCCCTCCACTTT. Translation gives CASSLRIGQANSPLHF.

Only one count was recorded for this clone. The chain recombines TRBV5-1 with TRBJ2-1; 7 positions match TRBD1. The CDR3 runs 15 residues. The germline gives CDR1 SGHRS, CDR2 YFSETQ. V dropped 4 bases and J dropped 0; count of bases not matched to a gene: 4. The CDR3 sequence is CASSLRDSSYNEQFF. The CDR3 nucleotides are TGCGCCAGCAGCCTCCGGGACAGCTCCTACAATGAGCAGTTCTTC.

The V and J genes are TRBV30 and TRBJ1-6, with unresolved D. Trimming pared 2 bases from V and 8 bases from J, leaving 16 bases between. Germline V lookup: CDR1 GTSNPN, CDR2 SVGIG (reference sequence). The CDR3 loop spans 15 amino acids. The CDR3: CAWSPIGGTDSPLHF. CDR3 nucleotides: TGTGCCTGGAGTCCCATAGGCGGTACCGATTCACCCCTCCACTTT.

CDR3 in DNA: TGTGCCAGCAGCCAAGGCGCTGGACTGAGTTATGGCTACACCTTC. Translation gives CASSQGAGLSYGYTF. The V call is TRBV3-1 (or the pseudogene TRBV3-2), the J call TRBJ1-2; no clear D gene. Trimming left V 1 base short and J 5 bases short, with 14 bases between. CDR1 is LGHDT and CDR2 is YNNKEL in the germline V gene (reference sequence). CDR3 length: 15 residues.

The gene calls are TRBV6-2 or TRBV6-3 and TRBJ1-5; 7 nucleotides match TRBD1. In germline, CDR1 is MNHEY, CDR2 SVGEGT. This CDR3 contains 14 residues. With V trimmed by 6 bases and J by 6 bases, 8 bases remained unmatched. CDR3 sequence reads: CASSPDRESQPQHF. The CDR3 coding sequence is TGTGCCAGCAGCCCAGACAGGGAAAGTCAGCCCCAGCATTTT.